The following is a TCR beta chain sequence with its context. Its antigen is still unknown. Mismatch with germline at one junction end may stem from a read error. This sample stems from a study of vaccination effects on CD4 cells after COVID-19. The study, taken as a whole, reports: The study had few convalescent patients and no early post-infection timepoints. Clones from infection and from vaccination both contracted markedly late after vaccination.

The germline CDR1 and CDR2 sequences are SGHTA and FQGNSA. CDR3 length: 16 amino acids. ViraFEST used viral peptide pools to expand antigen-specific CD4+ T cells before sequencing. A 10-day culture period preceded the isolation of CD4+ T cells. This person's SARS-CoV-2 infection, confirmed by PCR, occurred between March and December 2020. The culture medium for around 2 million PBMC per well included 8.5 to 10 IU/ml IL-2 and 8.5 to 10 ug/ml peptides. It was an HIV-1 Nef peptide pool that made up the negative control culture. Clones were sequenced by immunoSEQ multiplex PCR, and TCRdb holds only the in-frame ones, with some missing. The top ten clones hold less than 5.5% of a sample with 55,000 to 90,000 clones, 65% to 75% of them seen once.

The receptor was derived from a human donor who had a prior SARS-CoV-2 infection. The chain is built from TRBV7-2 and TRBJ1-2; 8 bases are a match to TRBD1. Sequenced here: CD4+ T cells from PBMCs cultured with HIV peptides, sampled before COVID-19 vaccination. Stated subset: HIV-1 Nef peptide pool negative control/reference culture. CDR3 sequence reads: CASSVANRGGVYGYTF. The CDR3, as DNA: TGTGCCAGCAGCGTAGCCAACAGGGGGGGTGTCTATGGCTACACCTTC.